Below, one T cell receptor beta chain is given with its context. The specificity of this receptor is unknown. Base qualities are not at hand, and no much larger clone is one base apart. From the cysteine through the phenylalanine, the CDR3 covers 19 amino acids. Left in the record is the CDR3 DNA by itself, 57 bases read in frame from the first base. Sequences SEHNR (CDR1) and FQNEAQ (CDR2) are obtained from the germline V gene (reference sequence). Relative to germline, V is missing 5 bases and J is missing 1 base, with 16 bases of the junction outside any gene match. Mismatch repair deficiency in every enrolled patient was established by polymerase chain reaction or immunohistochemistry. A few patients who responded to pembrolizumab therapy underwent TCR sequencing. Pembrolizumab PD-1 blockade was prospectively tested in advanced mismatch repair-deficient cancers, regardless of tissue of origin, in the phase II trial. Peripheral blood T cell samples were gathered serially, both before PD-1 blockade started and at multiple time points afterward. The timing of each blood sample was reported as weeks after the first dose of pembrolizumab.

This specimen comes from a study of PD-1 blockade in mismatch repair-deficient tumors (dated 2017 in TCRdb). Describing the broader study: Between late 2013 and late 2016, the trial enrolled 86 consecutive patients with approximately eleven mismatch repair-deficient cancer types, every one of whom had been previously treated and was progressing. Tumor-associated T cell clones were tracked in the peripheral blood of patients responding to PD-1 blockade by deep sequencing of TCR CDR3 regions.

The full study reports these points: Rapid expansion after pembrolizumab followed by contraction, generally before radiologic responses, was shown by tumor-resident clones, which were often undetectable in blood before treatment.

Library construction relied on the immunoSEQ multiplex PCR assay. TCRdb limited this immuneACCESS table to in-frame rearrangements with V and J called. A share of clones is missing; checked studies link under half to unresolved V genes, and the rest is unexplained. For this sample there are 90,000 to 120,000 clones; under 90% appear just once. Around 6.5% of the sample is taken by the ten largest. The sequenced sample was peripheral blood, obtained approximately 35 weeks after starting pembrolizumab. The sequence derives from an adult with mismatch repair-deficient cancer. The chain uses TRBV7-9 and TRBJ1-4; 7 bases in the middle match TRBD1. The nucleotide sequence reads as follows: TGTGCCAGCAGCCCCGGGGGGATCAGGGGGAATTTAACTAATGAAAAACTGTTTTTT. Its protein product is CASSPGGIRGNLTNEKLFF.